One and the same sample provided the 20 T cell receptor beta chains below, sequenced in a study of T cells in Graves' hyperthyroidism and ophthalmopathy. The source material, RNA transcripts, was used to amplify TCR beta CDR3 regions. HTBI primers drove first-round RT-PCR of the TCR CDR3. TCRdb independently ran MiXCR on the multiplex PCR reads; one entry per CDR3 protein. The sample contains 500,000 to 650,000 distinct CDR3 sequences, 35% to 50% of which appear only once. Source material: peripheral blood or thyroid tissue (not recorded which). These receptors were obtained from an adult woman with Graves' disease, either hyperthyroidism or ophthalmopathy (not recorded which).

About this clonotype itself: This CDR3 is missing its conserved last phenylalanine or tryptophan, likely due to a read error. It is unclear where the CDR3 begins or ends on the DNA, so no DNA is shown, and the CDR3 is as TCRdb lists it. The chain has TRBV20-1 and TRBJ2-1; the table's D call of TRBD1 was not tested on the DNA. Germline assignment: CDR1 DFQATT and CDR2 SNEGSKA (reference sequence). With termini counted, the CDR3 has 10 amino acids. The CDR3 sequence is CSARIGGAVS.

V is TRBV20-1 and J is TRBJ2-3; 7 bases line up with TRBD1. CDR1 and CDR2 (germline): DFQATT, SNEGSKA (reference sequence). J gave up 4 bases and V 6 bases, and 13 bases lay outside the gene matches. The CDR3 runs to 15 residues. The CDR3 sequence: CSAKSPGQYADTQYF. CDR3 bases: TGCAGTGCCAAGTCTCCGGGACAGTATGCAGATACGCAGTATTTT.

A few counts support this clonotype. The chain recombines TRBV29-1 with TRBJ1-1, with D unclear. The CDR3 runs to 10 residues. Trimming cost V 5 bases and J 6 bases, with 7 bases left between them. Germline loops: CDR1 SQVTM, CDR2 ANQGSEA. The CDR3 is CSVRRAEAFF. The CDR3 DNA is TGCAGCGTTCGTAGGGCTGAAGCTTTCTTT.

Only one count was recorded for this clonotype. This sequence joins TRBV7-8 and TRBJ2-5, with 12 bases lining up with TRBD1. After removal of 1 base from V and 5 bases from J, the junction contained 5 bases not matched to a gene. The CDR3 is 16 residues long. Germline-derived CDR1 and CDR2 are SGHVS and FQNEAQ. The DNA of the CDR3 is TGTGCCAGCAGCTTAGGGGGGACAGGGGGCGTCGAGACCCAGTACTTC. Protein: CASSLGGTGGVETQYF.

The chain combines TRBV7-9 with TRBJ1-1; TRBD1 is a possible D gene (5 bases). Germline values: CDR1 SEHNR, CDR2 FQNEAQ (reference sequence). This CDR3 has 9 residues. Trimming removed 11 bases at V and 11 bases at J, with 12 bases between. This CDR3 is CAYRKGAFF. CDR3 nucleotide sequence: TGTGCCTACAGGAAGGGGGCTTTCTTT.

This clonotype was observed many times. The chain joins TRBV10-3 to TRBJ2-7; 8 bases map to TRBD2. This CDR3 contains 15 residues. With V trimmed by 3 bases and J by 3 bases, 7 bases remained unmatched. Per the germline V gene, CDR1 is ENHRY and CDR2 is SYGVKD. The CDR3 here is CAISEDPGLVYEQYF. The CDR3 nucleotides are TGTGCCATCAGTGAAGACCCGGGACTAGTCTACGAGCAGTACTTC.

The chain employs TRBV7-7 and TRBJ2-2; 7 bases are shared with TRBD2. Germline CDR1 and CDR2: SSHAT and FNYEAQ (reference sequence). V was pared by 2 bases and J by 9 bases, with 3 bases of the junction left unmatched. The CDR3 runs to 13 residues. CDR3 sequence (DNA): TGTGCCAGCAGCTTACAGGGAGGGAGGGAGCTGTTTTTT. It is translated as CASSLQGGRELFF.

This clonotype was counted at least ten times. V usage is TRBV7-2 and J usage is TRBJ1-5, with D possibly matching TRBD1 (5 bases). The length of the CDR3 is 13 residues. Trimming left V 1 base short and J 7 bases short, with 8 bases between. Germline assignment: CDR1 SGHTA and CDR2 FQGNSA. The CDR3 DNA reads as TGTGCCAGCAGCTTAGTTAGGGACCAGCCCCAGCATTTT. Its translation is CASSLVRDQPQHF.

This clonotype was counted between two and nine times. A read error may be the cause here, since a much bigger clone is one base away. The chain combines TRBV7-3 with TRBJ1-1, with D possibly being TRBD1 (6 bases). Germline loops: CDR1 SGHTA, CDR2 FQGTGA. This CDR3 comprises 15 residues. The CDR3 spells CASSALGGMNIEAFF. The CDR3 DNA sequence: TGTGCCAGCAGTGCCCTAGGGGGGATGAACATTGAAGCTTTCTTT.

The chain has TRBV29-1 and TRBJ2-7, with D possibly being TRBD1 (6 bases). The ends were cut back, 8 bases at V and 1 base at J, with 12 bases in the middle. There are 12 residues in the CDR3. Germline V gene sequence: CDR1 SQVTM, CDR2 ANQGSEA. CDR3 region: CSLGQGSYEQYF. The CDR3 nucleotides read TGCAGCTTGGGGCAGGGGTCCTACGAGCAGTACTTC.

The chain joins TRBV10-3 to TRBJ2-2, with 8 bases that match TRBD1. The V and J ends lost 6 bases and 12 bases, in that order; junction bases with no gene match: 3. The CDR3 sequence is 11 residues long. The germline V gene encodes CDR1 ENHRY and CDR2 SYGVKD. CDR3 amino acids: CAIRGDRKLFF. In DNA form, the CDR3 reads TGTGCCATCAGGGGGGACAGGAAGCTGTTTTTT.

The rearrangement links TRBV20-1 to TRBJ1-5; 7 bases are a match to TRBD1. The germline gives CDR1 DFQATT, CDR2 SNEGSKA (reference sequence). This CDR3 has 14 amino acids. The trim removed 2 bases at V and 7 bases at J, leaving 8 bases unmatched. DNA of the CDR3: TGCAGTGCTAGACCGAGACAGGGATCACAGCCCCAGCATTTT. Translating gives CSARPRQGSQPQHF.

This clonotype was seen once. The conserved phenylalanine or tryptophan normally closing the CDR3 is absent here, so this likely arose from a read error. It is unclear where the CDR3 begins or ends on the DNA, so no DNA is shown, and the CDR3 is as TCRdb lists it. V gene TRBV24-1 combines with J gene TRBJ1-1. Germline V lookup: CDR1 KGHDR, CDR2 SFDVKD. The CDR3 is made up of 9 amino acids, end residues included. The CDR3 spells CATSDWAFY.

The CDR3 loop is CASSPGGDTQNTGELFF. The CDR3 DNA follows: TGTGCCAGCAGTCCTGGGGGAGATACTCAGAACACCGGGGAGCTGTTTTTT. This chain uses TRBV12-3 or TRBV12-4 with TRBJ2-2; either TRBD1 or TRBD2 may supply D (5 bases each). The CDR3 runs 17 residues. The V and J ends lost 5 bases and 1 base respectively, with 17 bases between them.

The chain recombines TRBV25-1 with TRBJ1-1; D unresolved. CDR1 MGHDK and CDR2 SYGVNS come from the germline V gene. The CDR3 sequence is 13 residues long. CDR3 protein: CAQTNTKYTEAFF. The CDR3 DNA sequence: TGTGCACAGACGAACACGAAGTACACTGAAGCTTTCTTT.

Many counts were recorded for this clonotype. This chain links TRBV7-3 with TRBJ1-1, with D unclear. Trimming took 8 bases from V and 0 from J, leaving 10 bases between them. CDR1 is SGHTA, CDR2 FQGTGA, per germline. The CDR3 has 13 amino acids. This CDR3 reads CASRAGLNTEAFF. In nucleotides, the CDR3 is TGTGCCAGCCGGGCAGGCTTGAACACTGAAGCTTTCTTT.

The CDR3 protein is CASSPAGAQVGNTIYF. DNA for the CDR3: TGTGCCAGCAGCCCCGCAGGGGCCCAAGTGGGAAACACCATATATTTT. The chain recombines TRBV11-2 with TRBJ1-3; tentative D call: TRBD1 (6 bases). The germline V gene has CDR1 SGHAT and CDR2 FQNNGV. Trimming removed 5 bases at V and 4 bases at J, with 18 bases between. The CDR3 covers 16 residues.

In this sample, this clonotype turned up many times. The rearrangement links TRBV6-5 to TRBJ1-1; D possibly corresponds to TRBD1 (6 bases). Looked up from germline, CDR1 is MNHEY and CDR2 is SVGAGI. CDR3 length: 15 amino acids. Trimming removed 2 bases at V and 2 bases at J, with 12 bases between. CDR3 in DNA: TGTGCCAGCAGTTACACGGGACACCTAAACACTGAAGCTTTCTTT. Translation: CASSYTGHLNTEAFF.

Concerning this clonotype: With a much larger clone just one base away, this may be a read error. The genes are TRBV5-6 and TRBJ1-1, with D tentatively TRBD1 (5 bases). The CDR3 runs to 12 residues. The germline V and J ends were trimmed by 6 bases and 5 bases, with 11 bases remaining between them. The germline V gene encodes CDR1 SGHDT and CDR2 YYEEEE. Written as DNA, the CDR3 is TGTGCCAGCAACACACAGGCTACTGAAGCTTTCTTT. As protein: CASNTQATEAFF.

This chain connects TRBV20-1 to TRBJ2-7; TRBD1 matches 9 bases. The closer fit of TRBJ2-5 to the DNA end suggests the J call may be wrong. Per the germline V gene, CDR1 is DFQATT and CDR2 is SNEGSKA (reference sequence). The CDR3 consists of 13 residues. The CDR3 nucleotides read TGCAGTGCTAGACGGGGACAGGGCGAGACCCAGTACTTC. As protein: CSARRGQGETQYF.